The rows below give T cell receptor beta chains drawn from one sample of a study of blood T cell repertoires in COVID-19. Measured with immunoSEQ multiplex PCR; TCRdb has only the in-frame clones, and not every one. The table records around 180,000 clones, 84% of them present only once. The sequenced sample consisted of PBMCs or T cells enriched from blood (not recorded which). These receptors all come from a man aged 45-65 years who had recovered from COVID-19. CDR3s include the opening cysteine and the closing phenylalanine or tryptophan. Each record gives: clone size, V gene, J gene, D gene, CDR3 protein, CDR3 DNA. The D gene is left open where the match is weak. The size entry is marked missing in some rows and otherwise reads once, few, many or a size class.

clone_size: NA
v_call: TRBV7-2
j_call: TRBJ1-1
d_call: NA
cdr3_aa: CASSLGGGRTEAFF
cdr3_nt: TGTGCCAGCAGCTTAGGCGGAGGGAGGACTGAAGCTTTCTTT

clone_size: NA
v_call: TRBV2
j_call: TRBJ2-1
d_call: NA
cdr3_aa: CANAQGFGPYNEQFF
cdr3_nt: TGTGCCAACGCACAGGGTTTCGGTCCCTACAATGAGCAGTTCTTC

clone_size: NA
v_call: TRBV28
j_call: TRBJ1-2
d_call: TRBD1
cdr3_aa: CASSLTGVGGYTF
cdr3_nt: TGTGCCAGCAGTTTGACAGGGGTGGGTGGCTACACCTTC

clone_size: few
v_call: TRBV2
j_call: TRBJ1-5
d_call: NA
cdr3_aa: CASSESPINGQPQHF
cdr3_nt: TGTGCCAGCAGTGAGTCGCCGATAAACGGTCAGCCCCAGCATTTT

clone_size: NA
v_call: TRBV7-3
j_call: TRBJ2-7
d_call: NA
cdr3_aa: CASSPSGPYEQYF
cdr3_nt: TGTGCCAGCAGCCCCTCGGGTCCCTACGAGCAGTACTTC

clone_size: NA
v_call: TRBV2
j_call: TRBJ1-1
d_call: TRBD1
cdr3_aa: CASTEGDRGGPEAFF
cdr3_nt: TGTGCCAGCACCGAGGGTGACAGGGGAGGGCCTGAAGCTTTCTTT

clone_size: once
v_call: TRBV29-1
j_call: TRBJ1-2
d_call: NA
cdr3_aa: CSVEKGFYGYTF
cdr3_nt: TGCAGCGTTGAAAAGGGGTTCTATGGCTACACCTTC

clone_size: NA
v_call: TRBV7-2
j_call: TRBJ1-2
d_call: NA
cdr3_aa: CASSLGGAEGYTF
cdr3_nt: TGTGCCAGCAGCTTAGGGGGCGCGGAGGGCTACACCTTC

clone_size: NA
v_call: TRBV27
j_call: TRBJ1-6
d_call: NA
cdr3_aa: CASSLFPLQGPNSPLHF
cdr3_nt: TGTGCCAGCAGTCTCTTCCCCCTACAGGGACCGAATTCACCCCTCCACTTT

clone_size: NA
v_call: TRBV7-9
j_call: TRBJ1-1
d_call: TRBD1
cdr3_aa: CASSLADRMNTEAFF
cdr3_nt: TGTGCCAGCAGCTTAGCGGACAGGATGAACACTGAAGCTTTCTTT

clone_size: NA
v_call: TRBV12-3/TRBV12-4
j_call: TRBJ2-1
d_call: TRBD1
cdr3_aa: CASSRQGIGQFF
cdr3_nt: TGTGCCAGCAGTAGACAGGGGATTGGGCAGTTCTTC

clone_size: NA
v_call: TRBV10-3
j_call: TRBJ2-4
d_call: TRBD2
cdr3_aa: CAISEQRGLAKNIQYF
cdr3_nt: TGTGCCATCAGTGAGCAGCGGGGGCTAGCCAAAAACATTCAGTACTTC

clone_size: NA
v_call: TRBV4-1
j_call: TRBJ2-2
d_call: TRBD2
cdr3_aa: CASSQGSSGENTGELFF
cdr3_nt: TGCGCCAGCAGCCAAGGCTCTAGCGGGGAGAACACCGGGGAGCTGTTTTTT

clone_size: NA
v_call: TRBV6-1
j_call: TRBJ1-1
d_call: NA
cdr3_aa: CASSEVTPTEAFF
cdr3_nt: TGTGCCAGCAGTGAAGTAACACCCACTGAAGCTTTCTTT

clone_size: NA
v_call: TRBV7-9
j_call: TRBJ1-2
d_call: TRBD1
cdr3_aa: CASSFTDRGLDGYTF
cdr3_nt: TGTGCCAGCAGCTTTACAGACAGGGGATTAGATGGCTACACCTTC

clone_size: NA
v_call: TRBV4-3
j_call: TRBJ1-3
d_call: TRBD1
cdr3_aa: CASSRGTGGNTIYF
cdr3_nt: TGCGCCAGCAGCCGAGGGACAGGGGGAAACACCATATATTTT